The 13 T cell receptor beta chains below all came from one sample that was sequenced in a study of T cell responses to AZD1222 COVID-19 vaccine. TCRdb's table, derived via immunoSEQ multiplex PCR, lists solely in-frame clones and lacks some. The table includes some 130,000 clones, approximately 90% detected once. The material was peripheral blood, obtained on day 0 of AZD1222 vaccination. The receptors originated from an adult in good health.

This chain joins TRBV30 and TRBJ1-1; D gene ambiguous. Germline lookup yields CDR1 GTSNPN and CDR2 SVGIG (reference sequence). Trimming pared 4 bases from V and 1 base from J, leaving 10 bases between. CDR3 length: 13 amino acids. The CDR3 DNA sequence: TGTGCCTGGAACTTGACACCGAACACTGAAGCTTTCTTT. Encoded protein: CAWNLTPNTEAFF.

CDR3 sequence (DNA): TGTGCCAGCAGCTTACTAGCGGGGCTGGGCACCGGGGAGCTGTTTTTT. This gives the protein CASSLLAGLGTGELFF. The chain couples TRBV2 to TRBJ2-2, with TRBD2 matching 10 bases. The ends lost 6 bases at V and 4 bases at J; junction bases unmatched: 8. Germline CDR1 SNHLY, CDR2 FYNNEI. The CDR3 sequence is 16 residues long.

The chain couples TRBV11-3 to TRBJ1-1, with 7 bases identical to TRBD1. This CDR3 spans 14 amino acids. CDR1 is SGHNT, CDR2 YENEEA, per germline. V trimming: 5 bases; J trimming: 3 bases; junction bases outside the gene matches: 6. The chain's CDR3 is CASSREGAYTEAFF. The CDR3 coding sequence is TGTGCCAGCAGCCGGGAGGGGGCCTACACTGAAGCTTTCTTT.

The chain has TRBV7-8 and TRBJ1-6; D remains ambiguous. In germline, CDR1 is SGHVS, CDR2 FQNEAQ. The CDR3 is 12 residues long. Trimming stripped 0 bases from V and 14 bases from J, with 8 bases between. DNA of the CDR3: TGTGCCAGCAGCTTAGCGGCCGGGGCCCTCCACTTT. This codes for CASSLAAGALHF.

V usage is TRBV28 and J usage is TRBJ1-4, with D tentatively TRBD1 (6 bases). The CDR3 is 12 amino acids. CDR1 and CDR2 from the germline V gene are MDHEN and SYDVKM. V was trimmed by 6 bases and J by 6 bases, leaving 8 bases between them. CDR3 nucleotide sequence: TGTGCCAGCAGGTCAGGGGATGAAAAACTGTTTTTT. This translates into CASRSGDEKLFF.

The genes are TRBV7-9 and TRBJ2-7; 9 nucleotides match TRBD1. CDR1 is SEHNR, CDR2 FQNEAQ, per germline (reference sequence). This CDR3 comprises 16 residues. The V segment lost 0 bases and the J segment 5 bases; nucleotides outside the gene matches: 8. The CDR3 loop reads CASSLASTGGRHEQYF. The CDR3 bases are TGTGCCAGCAGCTTAGCTTCGACAGGGGGGCGCCACGAGCAGTACTTC.

This chain links TRBV5-4 with TRBJ2-1; 14 bases line up with TRBD2. The V gene's germline CDR1 is SGHNT and CDR2 YYREEE (reference sequence). This CDR3 is built from 16 residues. The V segment lost 4 bases and the J segment 6 bases; nucleotides outside the gene matches: 6. The CDR3 loop is CASSRLAGGPSNEQFF. Here the CDR3 DNA reads TGTGCCAGCAGCCGACTAGCGGGAGGGCCCTCCAATGAGCAGTTCTTC.

V usage is TRBV4-1 and J usage is TRBJ2-7; 7 bases map to TRBD1. This CDR3 spans 13 amino acids. The V and J ends lost 5 bases and 4 bases, in that order; junction bases with no gene match: 5. Germline lookup yields CDR1 MGHRA and CDR2 YSYEKL. CDR3 protein: CASSDRQGYEQYF. The DNA of the CDR3 is TGCGCCAGCAGCGACAGACAGGGTTACGAGCAGTACTTC.

This clone was picked up one time. V and J are TRBV4-1 and TRBJ2-5; weak D call: TRBD2 (5 bases). This CDR3 region has 14 residues. Per germline, CDR1 MGHRA and CDR2 YSYEKL. The V end lost 0 bases, the J end lost 5 bases, and 10 bases lay between the germline ends. CDR3 in DNA: TGCGCCAGCAGCCAAGATCGCGGGTGGGAGACCCAGTACTTC. The encoded protein is CASSQDRGWETQYF.

J is TRBJ1-3 and V is TRBV18; no reliable D call. The CDR3 consists of 12 residues. CDR1 is KGHSH, CDR2 LQKENI, per germline. Trimming took off 1 base at V and 4 bases at J, with 2 bases between the two ends. The CDR3 here is CASSPRGNTIYF. The CDR3 nucleotides read TGTGCCAGCTCACCACGGGGAAACACCATATATTTT.

This chain joins TRBV3-1 (or the pseudogene TRBV3-2) and TRBJ2-5; weak D call: TRBD2 (6 bases). V shed 0 bases and J shed 2 bases, with 16 bases lying between them. There are 17 residues in the CDR3. Germline CDR1 reads LGHDT; CDR2 reads YNNKEL (reference sequence). The CDR3 reads CASSQDPPGVGQETQYF. In nucleotides, the CDR3 is TGTGCCAGCAGCCAAGATCCTCCGGGAGTGGGGCAAGAGACCCAGTACTTC.

This clone was recorded a few times. This rearrangement joins TRBV6-4 to TRBJ1-2; D possibly corresponds to TRBD1 (5 bases). The V end lost 2 bases, the J end lost 7 bases, and 14 bases lay between the germline ends. The CDR3 is 14 residues long. The germline CDR1 and CDR2 sequences are MRHNA and SNTAGT. The DNA of the CDR3 is TGTGCCAGCAGTGACGGGACCGCGTCTTCTGGCTACACCTTC. Translated, it gives CASSDGTASSGYTF.

The genes are TRBV28 and TRBJ2-3; no reliable D call. The CDR3 length is 16 residues. V was cut by 3 bases and J by 1 base, with 14 bases left in between. Per the germline V gene, CDR1 is MDHEN and CDR2 is SYDVKM. The CDR3 bases are TGTGCCAGCAGTTTCGTCCGACCAGTTGGCACAGATACGCAGTATTTT. Its protein product is CASSFVRPVGTDTQYF. Variable domain in full (rest from reference TRBV28 and TRBJ2-3): DVKVTQSSRYLVKRTGEKVFLECVQDMDHENMFWYRQDPGLGLRLIYFSYDVKMKEKGDIPEGYSVSREKKERFSLILESASTNQTSMYLCASSFVRPVGTDTQYFGPGTRLTVL.